This TCR beta chain is from a study of blood T cell repertoires in COVID-19. The length of the CDR3 is 13 residues. Trimming at V came to 6 bases and at J to 8 bases, leaving 6 bases not matched to a gene. Looked up from germline, CDR1 is ENHRY and CDR2 is SYGVKD. Per the study methods: The assay estimated nucleated cells by amplifying reference gene primers. Clones were sequenced by immunoSEQ multiplex PCR, and TCRdb holds only the in-frame ones, with some missing. V and J calls and clone size are as listed in that table; D and trimming were resolved from the DNA. Of 80,000 to 90,000 clones in the sample, around 85% are singletons; the top ten hold less than 4%.

Sequencing was carried out using peripheral blood. The genes are TRBV10-3 and TRBJ1-1; 10 bases match TRBD1. The clonotype originates from a woman aged 80 or over with COVID-19, enrolled during active disease. The CDR3, as DNA: TGTGCCATCAGAAGGGGGACAGGGGCGGAAGCTTTCTTT. It yields the protein CAIRRGTGAEAFF.